A single sample is the source of the 26 T cell receptor beta chains below, sequenced in a study of Ad26.COV2.S vaccination and SARS-CoV-2 variants. The treatment was: 19 received Ad26.COV2.S at low or high dose, single or two shots; 5 received placebo; per-sample allocation not given. Specimens were obtained on day 63 following the first vaccine or placebo injection. Some clones are missing from TCRdb's copy, which holds only in-frame ones; the method was immunoSEQ multiplex PCR. The profile covers around 450,000 clones, with 89% appearing a single time and over 2.5% taken by the ten largest. The sequencing here drew on peripheral blood, taken in a trial of Ad26.COV2.S vaccine versus placebo. The receptors come from a person between 18 and 65 years old who received the Ad26.COV2.S COVID-19 vaccine or a placebo.

This sequence joins TRBV4-2 and TRBJ1-2; a weak D match, TRBD1 (5 bases). CDR1 LGHNA and CDR2 YNFKEQ come from the germline V gene. V was cut by 2 bases and J by 8 bases, with 15 bases left in between. CDR3 length equals 14 residues. CDR3 in DNA: TGTGCCAGCAGCCAACCGGGACGGTGGGAGGGCTACACCTTC. This translates into CASSQPGRWEGYTF.

This clone was recorded only once. The rearrangement uses TRBV4-1 and TRBJ2-1; D possibly corresponds to TRBD1 (6 bases). Trimming left V 5 bases short and J 4 bases short, with 15 bases between. The CDR3 loop spans 15 amino acids. Germline values: CDR1 MGHRA, CDR2 YSYEKL. CDR3 nucleotides: TGCGCCAGCAGCTCTACGGACAGCGGATACAATGAGCAGTTCTTC. Its translation is CASSSTDSGYNEQFF.

The V and J genes are TRBV19 and TRBJ2-7; TRBD1 matches 10 bases. CDR3 length: 18 amino acids. From germline, CDR1 is LNHDA and CDR2 SQIVND (reference sequence). The ends lost 5 bases at V and 3 bases at J; junction bases unmatched: 16. CDR3: CASSPPYRDRGIGYEQYV. CDR3 in DNA: TGTGCCAGTAGTCCACCATACCGGGACAGGGGAATTGGCTACGAGCAGTACGTC.

The chain links TRBV13 to TRBJ1-5; D not resolved. CDR1 and CDR2 from the germline V gene are PRHDT and FYEKMQ (reference sequence). The CDR3 is 12 amino acids. Trimming stripped 5 bases from V and 3 bases from J, with 5 bases between. The CDR3 protein is CASSQDNQPQHF. CDR3 sequence (DNA): TGTGCCAGCAGCCAAGACAATCAGCCCCAGCATTTT. Looking up the rest from reference TRBV13 and TRBJ1-5 gives the full variable domain: AAGVIQSPRHLIKEKRETATLKCYPIPRHDTVYWYQQGPGQDPQFLISFYEKMQSDKGSIPDRFSAQQFSDYHSELNMSSLELGDSALYFCASSQDNQPQHFGDGTRLSIL.

The chain carries TRBV30 and TRBJ1-6; no clear D gene. V was cut by 1 base and J by 1 base, with 2 bases left in between. Looked up from germline, CDR1 is GTSNPN and CDR2 is SVGIG (reference sequence). This CDR3 comprises 13 residues. For the CDR3, the DNA is TGTGCCTGGAGTGATTCCTATAATTCACCCCTCCACTTT. It codes for CAWSDSYNSPLHF. The full variable domain, with the rest looked up from reference TRBV30 and TRBJ1-6, is SQTIHQWPATLVQPVGSPLSLECTVEGTSNPNLYWYRQAAGRGLQLLFYSVGIGQISSEVPQNLSASRPQDRQFILSSKKLLLSDSGFYLCAWSDSYNSPLHFGNGTRLTVT.

The V and J genes are TRBV21-1 and TRBJ1-3; TRBD1, the D gene given by the table, was not confirmed from the DNA. TRBV21-1 is reported as a pseudogene. The CDR3 spans 14 residues. The chain's CDR3 is CASIPGQSKFSIYF. CDR3 in DNA: TGTGCCAGCATACCGGGACAGTCCAAATTTTCCATATATTTT.

The V gene is TRBV5-1, the J gene TRBJ1-2, with 8 bases fitting TRBD1. J lost 8 bases, V lost 2 bases, and 8 bases had no gene match. Germline CDR1 is SGHRS and CDR2 is YFSETQ. CDR3 length: 14 amino acids. CDR3 in DNA: TGCGCCAGCAGCTTCGCAGGACAGGGAGACGGCTACACCTTC. This sequence encodes CASSFAGQGDGYTF.

The chain combines TRBV4-1 with TRBJ1-5; no definite D call. CDR1 is MGHRA, CDR2 YSYEKL, per germline. V lost 1 base and J lost 7, with 20 bases in between. The CDR3 sequence is 17 residues long. The CDR3 loop is CASSQAQSGAASQPQHF. In DNA form, the CDR3 reads TGCGCCAGCAGCCAAGCCCAATCGGGAGCTGCCAGCCAGCCCCAGCATTTT.

This rearrangement joins TRBV28 to TRBJ1-6, with D maybe TRBD1 (5 bases). V was clipped by 2 bases and J by 7 bases, with 15 bases between them. Germline values: CDR1 MDHEN, CDR2 SYDVKM. CDR3 length: 16 amino acids. For the CDR3, the DNA is TGTGCCAGCAGTTTAAGCGGGGGGGAAAAAAATTCACCCCTCCACTTT. Its protein product is CASSLSGGEKNSPLHF.

This clone showed up just once. The chain uses TRBV19 and TRBJ2-4; 8 bases are shared with TRBD2. J lost 4 bases, V lost 6 bases, and 5 bases had no gene match. In germline, CDR1 is LNHDA, CDR2 SQIVND (reference sequence). The CDR3 contains 14 residues. The CDR3 DNA sequence: TGTGCCAGTAGGGGGATAGCGGGAAAAAACATTCAGTACTTC. Translated, it gives CASRGIAGKNIQYF.

This sequence joins TRBV19 and TRBJ1-3; D gene unclear. Deletions cut 3 bases from V and 0 bases from J, with 9 bases between. The CDR3 contains 15 residues. Germline-derived CDR1 and CDR2 are LNHDA and SQIVND (reference sequence). CDR3 in amino acids: CASSIYWDSGNTIYF. The CDR3 nucleotides read TGTGCCAGTAGTATTTACTGGGACTCTGGAAACACCATATATTTT.

The CDR3 coding sequence is TGTGCCAGCAGCTTATCGTACCGGAACACTGAAGCTTTCTTT. Translated: CASSLSYRNTEAFF. This sequence joins TRBV7-2 and TRBJ1-1; D is unresolved. CDR3 size: 14 residues. Germline V gives CDR1 SGHTA, CDR2 FQGNSA. The V end was cut by 2 bases, the J end by 1 base, with 8 bases between.

The chain recombines TRBV15 with TRBJ1-2; no clear D gene. The CDR3 is 16 amino acids. Trimming took off 0 bases at V and 3 bases at J, with 14 bases between the two ends. Germline lookup yields CDR1 LNHNV and CDR2 YYDKDF (reference sequence). In DNA, the CDR3 is TGTGCCACCAGCAGAGATCGAAGCAGCCTCTACTATGGCTACACCTTC. It codes for CATSRDRSSLYYGYTF.

The V call is TRBV24-1, the J call TRBJ2-2, with D tentatively TRBD1 (5 bases). V was clipped by 7 bases and J by 6 bases, with 14 bases between them. This CDR3 has 14 amino acids. Germline CDR1 is KGHDR and CDR2 is SFDVKD. CDR3 sequence: CATSHHRSPGELFF. CDR3 nucleotide sequence: TGTGCCACCAGCCACCACAGGTCCCCCGGGGAGCTGTTTTTT.

This sequence joins TRBV10-1 and TRBJ1-5, with unresolved D. Trimming removed 10 bases at V and 4 bases at J, with 14 bases between. The CDR3 covers 13 residues. Per germline, CDR1 WNHNN and CDR2 SYGVQD (reference sequence). The DNA of the CDR3 is TGCGCCATCGAACCCAGTCCTAATCAGCCCCAGCATTTT. The encoded protein is CAIEPSPNQPQHF.

The chain has TRBV6-5 and TRBJ1-5; D is possibly TRBD1 (6 bases). From germline, CDR1 is MNHEY and CDR2 SVGAGI. This CDR3 has 14 amino acids. Trimming shortened V by 5 bases and J by 4 bases, and 12 bases separated the two germline ends. The CDR3 sequence: CASSPRQANQPQHF. CDR3 coding DNA: TGTGCCAGCAGTCCTCGACAGGCAAATCAGCCCCAGCATTTT.

V and J are TRBV5-8 and TRBJ2-5, with TRBD2 matching over 9 bases. Germline V gene sequence: CDR1 SGHTS, CDR2 YDEGEE. The CDR3 loop spans 14 amino acids. The ends lost 6 bases at V and 5 bases at J; junction bases unmatched: 8. The CDR3 is CASIVAGGPETQYF. The CDR3 region has the DNA TGTGCCAGCATCGTGGCGGGAGGGCCGGAGACCCAGTACTTC.

This sequence joins TRBV11-3 and TRBJ2-7; D call uncertain. V lost 5 bases, J lost 5 bases, and 16 bases lay in between. Germline V gene lookup returns CDR1 SGHNT and CDR2 YENEEA. The CDR3 totals 14 residues. CDR3 nucleotides: TGTGCCAGCAGCCTCGGTTCCTACCAGCACGAGCAGTACGTC. Amino acids: CASSLGSYQHEQYV.

This clone has more than one count but fewer than ten. The rearrangement links TRBV5-1 to TRBJ1-6; TRBD1 aligns across 7 bases. In germline, CDR1 is SGHRS, CDR2 YFSETQ. The CDR3 has 14 amino acids. The trim removed 0 bases at V and 9 bases at J, leaving 3 bases unmatched. The CDR3 region has the DNA TGCGCCAGCAGCTTGGCGGACAGGATTTCACCCCTCCACTTT. It translates to CASSLADRISPLHF.

The V call is TRBV7-9, the J call TRBJ2-3; 9 nucleotides match TRBD2. Germline V gene sequence: CDR1 SEHNR, CDR2 FQNEAQ (reference sequence). The trim removed 1 base at V and 2 bases at J, leaving 1 base unmatched. The CDR3 has 15 residues. The CDR3 coding sequence is TGTGCCAGCAGCTTAGGCGGGAGGGACACAGATACGCAGTATTTT. Its protein is CASSLGGRDTDTQYF. Variable domain in full (rest from reference TRBV7-9 and TRBJ2-3): DTGVSQNPRHKITKRGQNVTFRCDPISEHNRLYWYRQTLGQGPEFLTYFQNEAQLEKSRLLSDRFSAERPKGSFSTLEIQRTEQGDSAMYLCASSLGGRDTDTQYFGPGTRLTVL.

V gene TRBV4-2 combines with J gene TRBJ1-1, with unresolved D. V was trimmed by 4 bases and J by 1 base, leaving 10 bases between them. The CDR3 extends over 14 amino acids. Germline V CDR1 and CDR2: LGHNA, YNFKEQ. CDR3 amino acids: CASSPRFTNTEAFF. CDR3 DNA: TGTGCCAGCAGCCCCAGGTTTACGAACACTGAAGCTTTCTTT.

The V and J genes are TRBV19 and TRBJ2-7, with D tentatively TRBD2 (5 bases). The V gene lost 5 bases and the J gene lost 2 bases, with 22 bases spanning the gap. There are 17 residues in the CDR3. Germline V gene sequence: CDR1 LNHDA, CDR2 SQIVND (reference sequence). The CDR3 coding sequence is TGTGCCAGTAGTCCCATCTTGTCGCGGGCTTCCACCTACGAGCAGTACTTC. Its protein is CASSPILSRASTYEQYF.

This clone was seen more than once but under ten times. The chain has TRBV6-1 and TRBJ1-4; possibly TRBD1 for D (6 bases). CDR1 and CDR2 (germline): MNHNS, SASEGT. Trimming pared 2 bases from V and 5 bases from J, leaving 12 bases between. The CDR3 is 15 residues long. CDR3 sequence: CASSESGGGNEKLFF. CDR3 DNA: TGTGCCAGCAGTGAATCCGGGGGCGGGAATGAAAAACTGTTTTTT.

The rearrangement uses TRBV7-2 and TRBJ2-2; perhaps TRBD1 as D (5 bases). The CDR3 extends over 13 amino acids. CDR1 and CDR2 (germline): SGHTA, FQGNSA. Trimming took 1 base from V and 6 from J, leaving 6 bases between them. CDR3 in DNA: TGTGCCAGCAGCTTAGTGGGGCCCGGGGAGCTGTTTTTT. It translates to CASSLVGPGELFF.

This CDR3 is CASSLGGDRGEKLFF. CDR3 sequence (DNA): TGTGCCAGCAGCTTAGGGGGGGACAGGGGTGAAAAACTGTTTTTT. The gene calls are TRBV11-2 and TRBJ1-4, with 10 bases matching TRBD1. This CDR3 is 15 amino acids long. Trimming cost V 1 base and J 7 bases; bases outside gene matches: 3. Germline-derived CDR1 and CDR2 are SGHAT and FQNNGV.

About this clone: Other nucleotide sequences in the sample specify the same CDR3. The chain recombines TRBV3-1 (or the pseudogene TRBV3-2) with TRBJ2-3; D is ambiguous. Germline CDR1 LGHDT, CDR2 YNNKEL (reference sequence). Trimming shortened V by 3 bases and J by 6 bases, and 7 bases separated the two germline ends. The CDR3 is made up of 12 amino acids. The CDR3 sequence: CASSHLTDTQYF. Here the CDR3 DNA reads TGTGCCAGCAGCCACCTCACCGATACGCAGTATTTT.